The T cell receptor (beta chain) described here comes from a study of T cell repertoires in cytomegalovirus infection. General study findings and limits: People with CMV and the relevant HLA were identified by cumulative public TCR beta family frequency.

CDR1 MRHNA and CDR2 SNTAGT come from the germline V gene. V was shortened by 5 bases and J by 5 bases, with 10 bases between the two germline ends. The CDR3 loop spans 13 amino acids. Points on this clonotype: Its cognate antigen is unknown.

One entry per CDR3 protein results from TCRdb running MiXCR on the reads. The sample includes roughly 720,000 distinct CDR3 sequences, 35% to 45% of them seen just once. The chain uses TRBV6-4 and TRBJ2-1; possibly TRBD1 for D (5 bases). Sequencing used PBMCs. The clonotype originates from a human donor in good health (CMV status not recorded). Some clones in this sample may be carry-over from other donors' samples. This chain's CDR3 is CASSFDSDNEQFF. The CDR3 nucleotides are TGTGCCAGCAGTTTTGACAGCGACAATGAGCAGTTCTTC.